The TCR beta chain described here comes from a study of T cells in Graves' hyperthyroidism and ophthalmopathy. Regions amplified from RNA transcripts were the TCR beta CDR3 regions. First-round RT-PCR targeting the TCR CDR3 was performed with the HTBI primer set. TCRdb reprocessed the multiplex PCR reads via MiXCR and lists one record per CDR3 protein. There are a few hundred thousand distinct CDR3 sequences in the sample; roughly 22% occur only once, and around 62% lies in the top ten. Each ophthalmopathy patient scored at least 3 on the Clinical Activity Score and at least 4 on NOSPECS grade, with duration under 3 months. This clonotype was observed at least ten times. Its matching antigen is unknown. This CDR3 region has 14 residues. V shed 6 bases and J 5 bases; nucleotides not matched to a gene: 6. The germline CDR1 and CDR2 sequences are MNHNS and SASEGT. Findings and caveats of the study: Researchers report that a 13 V-J model separated ophthalmopathy from stable hyperthyroidism. The majority of expanded thyroid clonotypes above 0.001 also appeared in blood.

The sample was blood. The rearrangement uses TRBV6-1 and TRBJ1-5; 8 nucleotides agree with TRBD1. This TCR derives from a man in his thirties or forties with Graves' ophthalmopathy. Here the CDR3 reads CASSRTGRDQPQHF. The CDR3 DNA sequence: TGTGCCAGCAGCCGGACAGGGCGCGATCAGCCCCAGCATTTT.